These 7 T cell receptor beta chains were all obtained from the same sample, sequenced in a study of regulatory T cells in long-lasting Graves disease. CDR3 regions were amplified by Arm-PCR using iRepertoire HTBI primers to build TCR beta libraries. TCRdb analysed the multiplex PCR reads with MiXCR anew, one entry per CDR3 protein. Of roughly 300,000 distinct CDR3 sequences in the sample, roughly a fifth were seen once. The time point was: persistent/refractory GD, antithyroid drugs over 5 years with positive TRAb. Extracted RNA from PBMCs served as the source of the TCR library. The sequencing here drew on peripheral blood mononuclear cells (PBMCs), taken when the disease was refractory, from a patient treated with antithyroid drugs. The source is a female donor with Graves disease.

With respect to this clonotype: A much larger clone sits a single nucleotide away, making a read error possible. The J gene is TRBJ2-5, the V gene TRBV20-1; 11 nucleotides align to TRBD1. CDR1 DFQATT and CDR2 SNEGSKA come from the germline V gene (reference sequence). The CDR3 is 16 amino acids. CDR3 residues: CSVRVPGTGGQETQYF. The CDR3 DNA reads TGCAGTGTTAGAGTCCCCGGGACAGGGGGACAAGAGACCCAGTACTTC.

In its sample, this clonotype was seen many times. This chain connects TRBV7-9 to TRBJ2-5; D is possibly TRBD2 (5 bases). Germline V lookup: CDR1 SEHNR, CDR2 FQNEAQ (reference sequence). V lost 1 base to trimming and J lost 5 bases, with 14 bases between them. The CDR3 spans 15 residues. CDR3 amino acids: CASSLVGLGEETQYF. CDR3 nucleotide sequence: TGTGCCAGCAGCTTAGTAGGCCTGGGAGAGGAGACCCAGTACTTC.

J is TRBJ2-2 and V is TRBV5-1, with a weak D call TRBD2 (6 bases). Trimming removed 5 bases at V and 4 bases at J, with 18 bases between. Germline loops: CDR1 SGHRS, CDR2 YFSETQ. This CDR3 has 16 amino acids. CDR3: CASRPSAGTVTGELFF. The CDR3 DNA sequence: TGCGCCAGCAGGCCCTCGGCGGGGACGGTCACCGGGGAGCTGTTTTTT.

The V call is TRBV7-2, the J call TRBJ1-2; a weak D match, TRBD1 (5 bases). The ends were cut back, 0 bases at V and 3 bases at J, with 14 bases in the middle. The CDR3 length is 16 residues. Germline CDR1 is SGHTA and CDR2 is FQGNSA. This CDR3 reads CASSLAGARLYYGYTF. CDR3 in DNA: TGTGCCAGCAGCTTAGCAGGGGCCAGGCTCTACTATGGCTACACCTTC.

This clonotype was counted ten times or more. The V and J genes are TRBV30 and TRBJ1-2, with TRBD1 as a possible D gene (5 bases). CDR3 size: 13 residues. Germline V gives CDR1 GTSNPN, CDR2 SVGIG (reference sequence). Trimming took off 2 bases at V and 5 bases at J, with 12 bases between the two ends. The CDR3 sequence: CAWSSQGAYGYTF. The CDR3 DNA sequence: TGTGCCTGGAGTAGCCAGGGCGCGTATGGCTACACCTTC.

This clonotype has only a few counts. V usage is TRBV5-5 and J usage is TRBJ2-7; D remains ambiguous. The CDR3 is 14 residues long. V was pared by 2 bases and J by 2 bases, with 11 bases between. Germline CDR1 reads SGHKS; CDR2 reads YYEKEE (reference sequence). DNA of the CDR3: TGTGCCAGCAGCTTAGGTGGGTTACCCTACGAGCAGTACTTC. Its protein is CASSLGGLPYEQYF.

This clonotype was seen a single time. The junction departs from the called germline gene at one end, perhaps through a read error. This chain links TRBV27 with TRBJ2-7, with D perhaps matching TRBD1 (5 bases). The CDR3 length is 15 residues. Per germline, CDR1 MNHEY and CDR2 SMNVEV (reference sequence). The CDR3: CASNLRPGHPREQYF. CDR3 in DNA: TGTGCCAGCAATTTACGCCCCGGACATCCCAGGGAGCAGTACTTC.